Included here is one T cell receptor (beta chain) sequence, with context. Its antigen is unidentified. The data were obtained in a study of cytomegalovirus exposure and HLA in healthy donors. Regarding the study as a whole: TCR beta V segments were, for the most part, productive about 87% or about 30% of the time in an earlier analysis. It was assumed in the presence/absence analyses that sequencing depth was roughly uniform across donors. The classifier reportedly diagnosed cytomegalovirus status with high specificity and sensitivity.

Vbeta (60) and Jbeta (13) primers were used in the PCR. Only in-frame clones appear in the TCRdb table, and some are missing; sequencing was by immunoSEQ multiplex PCR. The repertoire holds about 170,000 clones, with approximately 84% as singletons. Germline V gives CDR1 LGHNA, CDR2 YSLEER. The CDR3 extends over 18 amino acids. V lost 0 bases to trimming and J lost 0 bases, with 16 bases between them. J is TRBJ2-3 and V is TRBV4-3, with D possibly being TRBD2 (5 bases). The TCR was taken from a man aged 25-45 years in good health and CMV-seropositive. Sequenced: PBMCs. For the CDR3, the DNA is TGCGCCAGCAGCCAAGAACGAACGTGGGCTAGCAGCACAGATACGCAGTATTTT. Translating gives CASSQERTWASSTDTQYF.